The 4 T cell receptor beta chains reported below all come from one sample, sequenced in a study of post-analysis software for immune sequencing data. Study conclusions and caveats: Patients used about five TRBV segments, including TRBV5-6, TRBV5-1 and TRBV20-1, more often than controls.

Libraries were made from TCR beta cDNA, and they carried unique molecular identifiers. TCRdb processed the PCR reads anew with MiXCR; each CDR3 protein has one entry. The sample lists around 770,000 distinct CDR3 sequences; approximately 44% were seen once. Their antigens are not known. The source material was blood. These receptors were obtained from a girl aged 10-17 years with multiple sclerosis.

The chain employs TRBV7-2 and TRBJ2-7; unclear D gene. Germline CDR1 and CDR2: SGHTA and FQGNSA. V was pared by 1 base and J by 6 bases, with 19 bases between. The CDR3 length is 16 residues. The CDR3 coding sequence is TGTGCCAGCAGCTTAGGTACCTACCTACCCCCTGGCGAGCAGTACTTC. Translation gives CASSLGTYLPPGEQYF.

The table lists this clonotype with a few counts. This chain uses TRBV7-3 with TRBJ2-1; D is unresolved. Germline V lookup: CDR1 SGHTA, CDR2 FQGTGA. Trimming shortened V by 4 bases and J by 7 bases, and 11 bases separated the two germline ends. This CDR3 contains 13 residues. The DNA for the CDR3 is TGTGCCAGCAGCTCCTGGGCCGGGAATGAGCAGTTCTTC. Translation: CASSSWAGNEQFF.

This clonotype was seen more than once but under ten times. V is TRBV12-5 and J is TRBJ2-1, with D tentatively TRBD2 (5 bases). Per the germline V gene, CDR1 is LGHNT and CDR2 is FRNRAP. Trimming left V 9 bases short and J 5 bases short, with 17 bases between. This CDR3 contains 14 residues. This chain's CDR3 is CASCGEGSNNEQFF. CDR3 DNA sequence: TGTGCTAGCTGCGGAGAGGGTTCTAACAATGAGCAGTTCTTC.

J is TRBJ2-5 and V is TRBV7-3; D remains unclear. Looked up from germline, CDR1 is SGHTA and CDR2 is FQGTGA. Trimming took 1 base from V and 1 from J, leaving 7 bases between them. The CDR3 has 14 amino acids. CDR3: CASSLRVGQETQYF. The CDR3 DNA follows: TGTGCCAGCAGCTTAAGAGTAGGCCAAGAGACCCAGTACTTC.